The sequence of this TCR beta chain was determined in a study of blood T cell repertoires in COVID-19 (dated by TCRdb to the early 2020s). About the study as a whole: Samples covering the acute and convalescent phases of COVID-19 were provided by collaborators in the United States, Italy and Spain. The material from the prospective study consisted of cDNA or gDNA derived from T cells, B-cell-depleted T cells, or PBMCs. The dataset comprised deeply sampled blood TCRbeta repertoires from subjects exposed to, actively infected with, or recovered from COVID-19. The repertoires were released in a freely available public database intended as a resource for research on the immune response to SARS-CoV-2. Samples came from the ongoing ImmuneRACE study (first 160 participants) plus 1,254 subjects from 6 global collaborators. A de-identified subject ID, COVID-19 status, age in years and sex were almost always included in the sample metadata. HLA class I and class II types, where available, came from metadata supplied by the sample provider rather than from assay-based typing.

V lost 7 bases and J lost 2 bases; the stretch between them is 9 bases long. Including cysteine and phenylalanine, the CDR3 has 14 amino acids. Kept here is only the CDR3 DNA, which spans 42 bases and is read in frame from base 1. Taken from the germline V gene (reference sequence), the CDR1 and CDR2 loops are LNHDA and SQIVND. Collaborating institutions collected whole blood in K2EDTA tubes following their own protocols. For TCRbeta analysis, collaborator samples were shipped as frozen whole blood, as isolated PBMCs, or as DNA extracted from either sample type. TCRbeta CDR3 regions were amplified from genomic DNA using the immunoSEQ Assay, a bias-controlled multiplex PCR. The study's processing was this. Within the assay, amplification of reference gene primers was used to estimate how many nucleated cells each sample contained. Sequence reads were collapsed and filtered to measure the absolute abundance of every unique TCRbeta CDR3 rearrangement. For each sample, productive Simpson clonality was calculated by taking the square root of Simpson's diversity index across productive rearrangements. This immuneACCESS table, as held by TCRdb, lists in-frame sequences with V and J called but not all clones. Of the missing ones, under half trace to an unresolved V gene in checked studies; the others have no known cause. That table is the source of V, J and clone size, and D and trimming were worked out from the DNA. Here the sample has approximately 180,000 clones; around 85% occur a single time. Around 3% of the sample is in the top ten clones.

In regard to this clone: The antigen it recognizes is unknown. Per-base quality was not reported, and no clone a single base away is much larger than it.

General study outcomes and caveats: The quantity of clinical and demographic metadata differed by source and by participant and was supplied without curation.

This receptor was identified in a man aged 60 to 75 with acute or convalescent COVID-19. This chain is built from TRBV19 and TRBJ2-6, with TRBD1 tentatively as D gene (6 bases match). What was sequenced was peripheral blood. The CDR3 is CASIPGAGANVLTF. In nucleotide form, the sequence is TGTGCCAGTATCCCAGGGGCTGGGGCCAACGTCCTGACTTTC. This CDR3, with the reference TRBV19 and TRBJ2-6 proteins standing in past its ends, gives the full variable domain DGGITQSPKYLFRKEGQNVTLSCEQNLNHDAMYWYRQDPGQGLRLIYYSQIVNDFQKGDIAEGYSVSREKKESFPLTVTSAQKNPTAFYLCASIPGAGANVLTFGAGSRLTVL.